This TCR beta chain was found in a study of metastatic and nonmetastatic thyroid tumors. Across the study: Malignant thyroid and benign thyroid patients provided blood and tumor or nodule tissue whose repertoires were compared.

Study processing details: The study's classifier, a distant-metastasis tool for papillary thyroid cancer, was built using CDR3 differences across clinicopathological groups. TCRdb re-clonotyped the PCR reads via MiXCR. These V and J calls derive from TCRdb rather than the authors' analysis. The sample contains thousands of clones, roughly 30% of which appear only once. Points on this clone: The target antigen is unknown.

Until they underwent thyroid surgery, no patient had received any treatment. Points from the study as a whole: Compared with benign nodules, malignant thyroid tumors were reported to have significantly higher TCR beta diversity in both blood and tumor.

The V and J ends lost 4 bases and 5 bases, in that order; junction bases with no gene match: 9. CDR1 SGHVS and CDR2 FNYEAQ come from the germline V gene. The CDR3 is 15 residues long. The source material was adjacent normal tissue. The gene calls are TRBV7-6 and TRBJ2-5, with TRBD1 matching over 8 bases. The receptor's source is a female donor with papillary thyroid cancer or a benign thyroid nodule (not recorded which). Some clones in this sample may be carry-over from other donors' samples. The CDR3 here is CASSSRDRQTETQYF. CDR3 sequence (DNA): TGTGCCAGCAGCTCCCGGGACAGGCAGACGGAGACCCAGTACTTC.